The source of this T cell receptor (beta chain) is a study of neurological immune-mediated disorders. This clonotype is labeled medium-sized. Its antigen is not identified. Trimming pared 3 bases from V and 0 bases from J, leaving 12 bases between. The CDR3 is made up of 15 amino acids. In germline, CDR1 is DFQATT, CDR2 SNEGSKA (reference sequence). The cDNA was synthesized by 5'RACE incorporating 10-nucleotide random UMIs. MiXCR, run by TCRdb on the 5' RACE reads, gives a single entry per CDR3 protein. The sample carries 25,000 to 35,000 distinct CDR3 sequences, approximately 1.4% recorded once. Notes on the study in general: There were no CDR3 amino acid sequences shared by expanded clones across subjects, a result suggesting private repertoires in all groups.

The source of this sequence is a woman aged 30 to 39 with multiple sclerosis. The specimen was PBMCs. The chain employs TRBV20-1 and TRBJ1-5; D might be TRBD1 (5 bases). The CDR3 region is CSARGGGASNQPQHF. CDR3 nucleotide sequence: TGCAGTGCTAGGGGGGGTGGGGCTAGCAATCAGCCCCAGCATTTT.